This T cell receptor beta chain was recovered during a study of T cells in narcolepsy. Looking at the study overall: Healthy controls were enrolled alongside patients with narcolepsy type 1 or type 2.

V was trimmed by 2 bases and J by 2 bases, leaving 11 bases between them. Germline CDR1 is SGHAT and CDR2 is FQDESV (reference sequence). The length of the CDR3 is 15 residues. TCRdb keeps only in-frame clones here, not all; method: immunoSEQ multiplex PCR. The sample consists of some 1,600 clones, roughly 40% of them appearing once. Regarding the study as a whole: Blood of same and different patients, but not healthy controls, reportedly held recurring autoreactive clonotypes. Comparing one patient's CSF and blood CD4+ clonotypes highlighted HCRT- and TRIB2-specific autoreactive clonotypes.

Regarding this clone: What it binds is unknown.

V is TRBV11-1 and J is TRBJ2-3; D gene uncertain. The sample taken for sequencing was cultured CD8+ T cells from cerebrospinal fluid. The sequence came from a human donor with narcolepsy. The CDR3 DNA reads TGTGCCAGCAGCTTAATACCCGGGTCCACAGATACGCAGTATTTT. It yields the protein CASSLIPGSTDTQYF.